Here is one T cell receptor (beta chain) with its context. Its antigen is undetermined. V lost 8 bases to trimming and J lost 0 bases, with 13 bases between them. This CDR3 region has 14 residues. Germline loops: CDR1 SGHTA, CDR2 FQGNSA. Both 60 Vbeta primers and 13 Jbeta primers went into the PCR. This table comes from immunoSEQ multiplex PCR, and its TCRdb copy is limited to in-frame clones, with some not included. The sample lists 100,000 to 120,000 clones, 69% occurring once. In nominal health when sampled, donors likely had unrecorded immune exposures nonetheless. The data derive from a study of cytomegalovirus exposure and HLA in healthy donors. Findings and caveats of the study: Later on, an analysis showed TCR association rates differing by HLA locus, with DRB1 the most and HLA-C the fewest.

This clonotype originated in a man aged 30 to 39 in good health and CMV-seronegative. The sequenced sample consisted of PBMCs. The chain links TRBV7-2 to TRBJ1-2; D gene uncertain. Written as DNA, the CDR3 is TGTGCCAGCGGCGTTAGCATCACTAACTATGGCTACACCTTC. Residues: CASGVSITNYGYTF. Using reference TRBV7-2 and TRBJ1-2 for the parts outside the CDR3, the full variable domain is GAGVSQSPSNKVTEKGKDVELRCDPISGHTALYWYRQSLGQGLEFLIYFQGNSAPDKSGLPSDRFSAERTGGSVSTLTIQRTQQEDSAVYLCASGVSITNYGYTFGSGTRLTVV.